This T cell receptor (beta chain) was captured in a study of cytomegalovirus exposure and HLA in healthy donors (dated by TCRdb to between 2016 and 2019). Background on the whole study: In an earlier analysis of 550 to 750 of the donors, around 300 Gb of sequence data and 117 million unique TCR beta sequences from roughly 200 million T cells were reported. Across under 500 genotyped donors of the cohort, an average of about 220,000 unique TCR beta nucleotide sequences per donor were sequenced, and roughly 18% of those sequences were non-productive. The study used immunosequencing to profile the T cell repertoires of more than 650 subjects and linked those repertoires to cytomegalovirus serostatus. An earlier analysis of more than 450 of the donors used high-throughput TCR beta sequencing to judge whether each TCR beta V gene segment behaved as functional or pseudogenic. To predict cytomegalovirus infection status, the study brought together high-throughput TCR immunosequencing, statistical association of individual TCRs with disease status, and machine learning. In a later analysis, previously published TCR beta repertoires from 666 donors were re-analyzed and high-resolution HLA genotyping was added so that TCR occurrence patterns could be studied. An early release that covered about 600 HLA-typed donors contained about 300 gigabases of sequencing data and tens of millions of unique TCR sequences. The number of donors typed differed by locus, with roughly 620-640 for A, B, C, DRB1 and DQB1, more than 500 for DQA1, nearly 610 for DPA1, and 472 for DPB1. All discovery cohort repertoires had been generated using a single sequencing platform. Besides the first cohort of around 700 subjects, a separate validation cohort made up of 90 to 150 different subjects was used. Because of strong linkage in the cohort, 5 or 6 DR-DQ haplotypes were treated as single units for association and clustering. Rather than drawing on any new phenotypic data, the later analysis identified candidate immune exposures from TCR beta sequences and the way those sequences occurred across donors. The genetic ancestry cluster associated with self-reported Caucasian donors included roughly 84% of the roughly 400 genotyped donors. Donor age, sex, ethnicity and CMV serostatus were compiled together with the repertoire data. Both class I and class II loci were covered by HLA typing, at four-digit resolution. The study aimed to test whether signatures of past pathogen exposure could be identified by cataloging public T cell receptors. A later genetic analysis took genome-wide SNP genotypes for about 65% of the roughly 670 donors and used that subset as a discovery cohort.

The study at large found these results: A group of highly shared sequence variants was considered likely to be a technical artifact of the sequencing pipeline. Cytomegalovirus status was reported to be diagnosed by the classifier with high specificity and sensitivity in both the original and validation cohorts. The presence/absence analyses assumed that sequencing depth was roughly uniform across donors, and that assumption may not be true. The only immune exposure information available for the cohort was CMV serostatus. When HLA alleles, especially DR and DQ, strongly co-occurred, attributing TCR associations to individual alleles was difficult. An association between a missense DCLRE1C variant and V-gene and J-gene trimming of TCR beta chains was found in a later genetic analysis and replicated in an independent cohort. According to a later analysis, TCR association rates differed among HLA loci, with DRB1 alleles showing the most associated TCRs and HLA-C alleles showing the fewest. In this cohort, only TCR beta chains were sequenced, and detectable features were limited by the absence of alpha or paired-chain data. Compared with equally common non-associated chains, HLA-associated TCR beta chains in a later analysis were more clonally expanded and had lower generation probabilities. Because counts were too low, around 17 rarely observed V segments, including chromosome 9 orphons, were left out of the earlier analysis of 500 to 750 of the donors. Some IMGT-functional V segments, including TRBV6-2 and TRBV6-3, could not be distinguished by the 87-base-pair reads and were therefore excluded. In a later analysis, some 17,000 TCR beta sequences were associated with specific HLA alleles at a false discovery rate of 0.05. HLA typing was unavailable for some donors at each locus, so association tests used only the typed subset. A further reported finding was that TCR beta sequences accurately predicted the HLA-A and HLA-B alleles for most subjects in the first cohort. The study gave a list of about 150 TCR beta chains associated with cytomegalovirus. Linkage disequilibrium might explain the correlated functional status among segregating V segments, but an unknown experimental factor could not be excluded. Compared with the 666-donor mean, donors in an Asian-associated ancestry cluster had fewer N-insertions in productive TCRs, according to a later genetic analysis. In a later analysis, several top co-occurrence clusters were reported to appear linked to parvovirus B19, influenza, CMV and Epstein-Barr virus. A later analysis found that most CMV-associated TCR beta chains appeared HLA-restricted, with HLA associations seemingly driven largely by CMV exposure. While some public TCRs were present in many individuals, most TCR sequences turned up only very rarely across donors. Broadly in line with IMGT annotations, most TCR beta V segments showed up in productive rearrangements about 90% or about 30% of the time in an earlier analysis of 450 to 600 of the donors. In vitro tests confirmed that three of the cytomegalovirus-associated TCR beta chains recognize cytomegalovirus antigens. It was suggested by the authors that the approach could potentially be generalized to other disease states and immunological phenotypes.

Comment on this clone: Its antigen specificity is not known. No qualities accompany the bases; no much larger clone lies one base away.

The cohort consisted of 600 or so healthy bone marrow donors. At the time of sampling, all cohort members were nominally healthy, though unrecorded immune exposures were likely present. The donor tested CMV seropositive, placing the donor among the 289 seropositive members of the cohort. A peripheral blood sample was provided by each donor, and peripheral blood mononuclear cells were used for TCR beta sequencing. The Qiagen DNeasy Blood Extraction Kit was used to extract genomic DNA from the blood cell samples. Library preparation was by the immunoSEQ multiplex PCR assay. The multiplex PCR relied on a mix of 60 forward primers for TCR Vbeta segments and 13 reverse primers for TCR Jbeta segments. Amplification of the CDR3 region of rearranged TCR beta genes was performed with a multiplex PCR assay on genomic DNA. The Illumina HiSeq System was used to sequence the amplified TCR beta libraries as 87-base-pair reads. Per the source publication's procedure: A later analysis tallied around 80 million unique TCR beta chains across the 666 repertoires, and some 12 million of those chains were shared by two or more donors. A nearest-neighbor algorithm error-corrected the raw reads and collapsed the reads into unique sequences, merging closely related sequences to remove PCR and sequencing errors. Alignment of CDR3 sequences to IMGT reference sequences was used to assign V, D and J gene segments. For a sequence to be retained, a match of at least six nucleotides was required to both a V gene segment and a J gene segment. Rearrangements were classified as productive when the CDR3 lacked stop codons and remained in frame with V and J, and all other rearrangements were classified as non-productive. Following IMGT convention, CDR3 was defined as the stretch from the second conserved V-encoded cysteine to the conserved J-encoded phenylalanine. The earlier analysis of 450 to 750 of the donors excluded any sequence lacking an unambiguous match to a single V gene segment. An earlier analysis of approximately 590 of the donors called V segments functional above 56.7% productive rearrangements and segregating when the between-donor standard deviation exceeded 5%. A statistical classification framework was built for diagnosing cytomegalovirus status from the catalog of TCR beta chain sequences. V and J gene assignment, in a later analysis, came from comparing TCR nucleotide sequences with IMGT/GENE-DB human TR gene sequences. Using the TCRdist pipeline, a later analysis assigned CDR3 sequences along with most-parsimonious VDJ recombination scenarios. A later analysis defined each TCR beta chain by its CDR3 amino acid sequence plus V-gene family, and excluded reads lacking a unique V-gene family. In a later analysis, 500 to 650 highly shared, low-generation-probability nucleotide sequences were removed to address suspected cross-contamination and a sequencing artifact. In a later analysis, a clonal expansion index was calculated for each public chain from normalized within-repertoire ranks of inferred template counts. In a later analysis, generation probabilities were computed with a VDJ recombination model fitted to out-of-frame rearrangements, and the resulting probabilities were checked against IGoR. A later analysis scored TCR-TCR, TCR-HLA and TCR-CMV co-occurrence with hypergeometric tests, applying a repertoire-size bias correction to TCR pairs. A later analysis estimated false discovery rates by permuting HLA or CMV assignments 20 times. In a later analysis, co-occurring TCRs were grouped with DBSCAN, and TCRdist sequence similarity was added when clustering was performed within HLA-allele-positive subsets. Repertoires with fewer than 30,000 or more than 120,000 public chains, plus five repertoires with anomalous nucleotide sharing, were excluded from co-occurrence clustering. The table comes from immuneACCESS by way of TCRdb, which keeps in-frame sequences with V and J called. Part of the clones is missing from these tables; in studies checked, under half for an unresolved V gene and the rest for unknown reasons. The V and J calls and clone size come from that table; D and trimming were worked out from the DNA. Counted in this sample were over 90,000 clones; roughly 80% of them appeared once. The ten biggest clones cover 3.5% to 4.5% of the sample.

V lost 4 bases and J lost 8 bases, and the count of bases not matched to a germline gene is 4. Based on the germline V gene, the CDR1 and CDR2 sequences are SGHTS and YDEGEE. The CDR3 numbers 13 residues from cysteine through phenylalanine. The kept DNA is CDR3 alone, 39 bases in frame from the first base. The chain is encoded by TRBV5-8 joined to TRBJ2-1; 9 middle bases align to TRBD2. The material sequenced was PBMCs. The sequence was obtained from a man in his fifties in good health and CMV-seropositive. The nucleotides are TGTGCCAGCAGCCCATGGACTAGCGATGAGCAGTTCTTC. The resulting protein is CASSPWTSDEQFF.